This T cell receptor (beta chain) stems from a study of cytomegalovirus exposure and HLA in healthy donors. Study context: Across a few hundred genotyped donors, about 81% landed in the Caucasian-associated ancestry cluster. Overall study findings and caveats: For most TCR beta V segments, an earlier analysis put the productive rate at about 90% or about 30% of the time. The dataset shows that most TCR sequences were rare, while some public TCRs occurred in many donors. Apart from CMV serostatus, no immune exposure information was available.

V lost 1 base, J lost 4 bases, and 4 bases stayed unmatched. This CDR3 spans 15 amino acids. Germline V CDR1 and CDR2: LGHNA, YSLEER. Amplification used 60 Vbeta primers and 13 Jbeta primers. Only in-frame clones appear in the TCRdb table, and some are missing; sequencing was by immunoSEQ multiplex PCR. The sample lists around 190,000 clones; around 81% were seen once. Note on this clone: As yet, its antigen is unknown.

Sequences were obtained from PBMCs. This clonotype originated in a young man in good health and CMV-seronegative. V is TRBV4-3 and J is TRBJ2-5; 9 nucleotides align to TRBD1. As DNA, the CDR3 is TGCGCCAGCAGCCAAGTGGGACAGGGAGTAGAGACCCAGTACTTC. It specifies CASSQVGQGVETQYF.